The 6 T cell receptor beta chains listed next were all sequenced from one sample in a study of cytomegalovirus exposure and HLA in healthy donors. In the PCR, 60 Vbeta and 13 Jbeta primers were used. Produced via immunoSEQ multiplex PCR; TCRdb's table is partial and in-frame only. The data hold under 200,000 clones, with approximately 85% observed a single time. Sequences were obtained from PBMCs. The receptors stem from a woman younger than 35 in good health and CMV-seronegative.

This clone was seen a handful of times. The V call is TRBV30, the J call TRBJ1-6, with 9 positions matching TRBD1. The junction had 5 bases not matched to a gene; V was cut back by 2 bases and J by 9 bases. The CDR3 covers 14 residues. From germline, CDR1 is GTSNPN and CDR2 SVGIG (reference sequence). This CDR3 is CAWSLDRGGSPLHF. CDR3 nucleotides: TGTGCCTGGAGTCTGGACAGGGGAGGTTCACCCCTCCACTTT.

This clone has only a few counts. This rearrangement joins TRBV27 to TRBJ1-1, with D maybe TRBD1 (5 bases). The CDR3 runs to 13 residues. V lost 2 bases and J lost 3, with 7 bases in between. Germline CDR1 and CDR2: MNHEY and SMNVEV (reference sequence). The CDR3 region is CASSLGGDTEAFF. The DNA for the CDR3 is TGTGCCAGCAGTTTAGGGGGGGACACTGAAGCTTTCTTT.

The chain uses TRBV10-3 and TRBJ2-7, with a weak D call TRBD1 (5 bases). The CDR3 is made up of 14 amino acids. Deletions cut 2 bases from V and 0 bases from J, with 8 bases between. Germline V CDR1 and CDR2: ENHRY, SYGVKD. CDR3 sequence (DNA): TGTGCCATCAGTGAGGTGGACACCTCCTACGAGCAGTACTTC. Its protein product is CAISEVDTSYEQYF.

The chain uses TRBV15 and TRBJ2-4; a possible D gene is TRBD1 (5 bases). This CDR3 is built from 17 residues. Trimming left V 2 bases short and J 0 bases short, with 14 bases between. The V gene's germline CDR1 is LNHNV and CDR2 YYDKDF (reference sequence). The CDR3 DNA reads as TGTGCCACCAGCAGAAATAGACAGTCCTTAGCCAAAAACATTCAGTACTTC. Protein product: CATSRNRQSLAKNIQYF. Drawing the rest from reference TRBV15 and TRBJ2-4, the complete variable domain is DAMVIQNPRYQVTQFGKPVTLSCSQTLNHNVMYWYQQKSSQAPKLLFHYYDKDFNNEADTPDNFQSRRPNTSFCFLDIRSPGLGDTAMYLCATSRNRQSLAKNIQYFGAGTRLSVL.

The chain links TRBV6-9 to TRBJ1-4; TRBD1 matches 11 bases. Germline V gene sequence: CDR1 MNHGY, CDR2 SVAAGI. CDR3 length: 15 residues. V lost 5 bases and J lost 8; bases outside the gene matches: 7. This CDR3 is CASSRGQGAYEKLFF. The CDR3 DNA reads TGTGCCAGCAGTCGAGGACAGGGGGCGTACGAAAAACTGTTTTTT.

The chain is built from TRBV6-5 and TRBJ2-5; TRBD2 might be the D (5 bases). The end of the DNA aligns better with TRBJ2-7, so the J call may be wrong. CDR1 and CDR2 (germline): MNHEY, SVGAGI. The CDR3 length is 14 residues. In DNA form, the CDR3 reads TGTGCCAGCAGTCCACTAGGTGGGGTCTACGAGCAGTACTTC. It yields the protein CASSPLGGVYEQYF.